This paragraph covers one T cell receptor beta chain sequence. The data stem from a study of blood T cell repertoires in COVID-19. Study summary: Specimens from acute and convalescent COVID-19 originated in the United States, Italy and Spain.

V shed 2 bases and J shed 0 bases, with 8 bases lying between them. This CDR3 contains 14 residues. The germline CDR1 and CDR2 sequences are ENHRY and SYGVKD. As originally analysed: Amplified reference gene primers provided the basis for estimating nucleated cell counts. The data were produced by immunoSEQ multiplex PCR, yet TCRdb's version contains in-frame clones alone and is incomplete. The DNA was the basis for D and trimming; V, J and clone size are from that table. The table shows hundreds of thousands of clones, with roughly 90% occurring only once. The TCR sequence derives from an older woman with acute or convalescent COVID-19. The chain joins TRBV10-3 to TRBJ2-7; D is undetermined. The sample was peripheral blood. CDR3 region: CAISEDRSSYEQYF. The CDR3 DNA follows: TGTGCCATCAGTGAGGATCGGTCCTCCTACGAGCAGTACTTC.